These 27 T cell receptor beta chains were all obtained from the same sample, sequenced in a study of read filtering for tumor transcriptome and immune sequencing (dated by TCRdb to 2018 to 2021). Sequencing took place on an Illumina HiSeq 4000. Starting from 400 to 450 ng RNA, TCR libraries were constructed with the Immunoverse kit using molecular barcoded adaptors that cover the alpha/delta and beta/gamma chains. TCRdb handled the public reads itself, with Q25 trimming in fastp and clone calling in MiXCR, and kept productive beta chains. Each entry is one CDR3 protein sequence, shown with its most common DNA and genes. For this sample there are about 38,000 distinct CDR3 sequences; 14% appear just once. Of the sample, less than 20% is held by the ten largest clones. The specimen sequenced was a population of CD138-negative cells sorted from bone marrow. What the cell subset or site label conveys for this sample: bone marrow mononuclear cells depleted of CD138+ plasma/myeloma cells by negative magnetic selection. These receptors all stem from a donor at least 40 years old with multiple myeloma.

This clonotype has a count of ten or more. The gene calls are TRBV30 and TRBJ2-7, with D perhaps matching TRBD2 (5 bases). V was cut by 2 bases and J by 3 bases, with 14 bases left in between. This CDR3 spans 14 amino acids. Germline V gene lookup returns CDR1 GTSNPN and CDR2 SVGIG (reference sequence). CDR3 bases: TGTGCCTGGAGTCTGGTTAGCGTTAACTACGAGCAGTACTTC. This codes for CAWSLVSVNYEQYF.

The chain employs TRBV20-1 and TRBJ2-7; D gene uncertain. There are 12 residues in the CDR3. V dropped 6 bases and J dropped 0 bases, with 9 bases sitting between them. The germline gives CDR1 DFQATT, CDR2 SNEGSKA (reference sequence). DNA for the CDR3: TGCAGTGCACCAGGCCTCTCCTACGAGCAGTACTTC. Residues: CSAPGLSYEQYF.

The chain employs TRBV6-2 or TRBV6-3 and TRBJ2-3; D remains unclear. V gave up 2 bases and J gave up 6 bases, with 6 bases separating them. Germline assignment: CDR1 MNHEY and CDR2 SVGEGT. The CDR3 is 12 residues long. The CDR3 reads CASSYPFDTQYF. DNA of the CDR3: TGTGCCAGCAGTTACCCGTTTGATACGCAGTATTTT.

In this sample, this clonotype turned up a few times. This could be a read error, since a much larger clone is one nucleotide away. This rearrangement joins TRBV6-2 or TRBV6-3 to TRBJ2-6; 15 nucleotides align to TRBD2. Germline CDR1 and CDR2: MNHEY and SVGEGT. The ends lost 8 bases at V and 5 bases at J; junction bases unmatched: 10. The CDR3 totals 18 residues. CDR3 amino acids: CASCWTSGGAVRANVLTF. CDR3 bases: TGTGCCAGCTGTTGGACTAGCGGGGGGGCCGTGCGGGCCAACGTCCTGACTTTC.

The sample holds many counts of this clonotype. The V call is TRBV19, the J call TRBJ1-5, with a possible D match to TRBD1 (6 bases). V gave up 2 bases and J gave up 11 bases, with 7 bases separating them. Per the germline V gene, CDR1 is LNHDA and CDR2 is SQIVND (reference sequence). The CDR3 runs 11 residues. Here the CDR3 DNA reads TGTGCCAGTAGTATACAGGGGACCCAGCATTTT. Encoded protein: CASSIQGTQHF.

This clonotype was counted many times. This chain connects TRBV5-1 to TRBJ2-2; unclear D gene. This CDR3 has 16 residues. Trimming took 2 bases from V and 0 from J, leaving 11 bases between them. Germline V lookup: CDR1 SGHRS, CDR2 YFSETQ. CDR3 sequence reads: CASSFQTLANTGELFF. The CDR3 DNA is TGCGCCAGCAGCTTTCAGACTCTCGCGAACACCGGGGAGCTGTTTTTT.

This clonotype appeared many times. The CDR3: CASSLGNPPAYEQYF. CDR3 bases: TGTGCCAGCAGCTTAGGGAATCCTCCAGCCTACGAGCAGTACTTC. The V gene is TRBV11-2, the J gene TRBJ2-7; D gene uncertain. The germline gives CDR1 SGHAT, CDR2 FQNNGV. Deletions cut 1 base from V and 2 bases from J, with 12 bases between. CDR3 length equals 15 residues.

This clonotype was seen repeatedly, ten times or more. V and J are TRBV5-1 and TRBJ2-1; no clear D. The V end lost 0 bases, the J end lost 2 bases, and 15 bases lay between the germline ends. The germline V gene encodes CDR1 SGHRS and CDR2 YFSETQ. CDR3 length: 17 amino acids. The CDR3 nucleotides read TGCGCCAGCAGCTTGGGCCTAATACGGCTAGCCTACAATGAGCAGTTCTTC. Amino acids: CASSLGLIRLAYNEQFF.

This clonotype came up once. V is TRBV7-9 and J is TRBJ2-2; D not certain. This CDR3 spans 14 amino acids. V lost 4 bases and J lost 3, with 9 bases in between. The germline gives CDR1 SEHNR, CDR2 FQNEAQ (reference sequence). The CDR3 is CASSYRRDTGELFF. In nucleotides, the CDR3 is TGTGCCAGCAGCTATCGGCGAGACACCGGGGAGCTGTTTTTT.

This clonotype has ten or more counts. The genes are TRBV7-9 and TRBJ1-1, with D tentatively TRBD1 (5 bases). Trimming left V 3 bases short and J 4 bases short, with 9 bases between. CDR3 length: 13 amino acids. In germline, CDR1 is SEHNR, CDR2 FQNEAQ (reference sequence). The CDR3 DNA reads TGTGCCAGCAGCTTGGGAGGGGTCACTGAAGCTTTCTTT. Its protein is CASSLGGVTEAFF.

As for this clonotype: It is likely a read error: a sequence one base away is far more abundant. The J gene is TRBJ2-1, the V gene TRBV12-3 or TRBV12-4, with D unclear. This CDR3 has 12 residues. CDR3 sequence reads: CASSQTAYPMTF. CDR3 DNA sequence: TGTGCCAGCAGTCAAACAGCTTACCCGATGACCTTC.

This clonotype came up a few times. A single base separates this from a much larger clone, so it may be a read error. The rearrangement joins TRBV6-2 or TRBV6-3 to TRBJ2-2; D ambiguous. There are 11 residues in the CDR3. The V end lost 8 bases, the J end lost 7 bases, and 8 bases lay between the germline ends. Germline V gene data show CDR1 as MNHEY and CDR2 as SVGEGT. CDR3 in DNA: TGTGCCAGCCTGCTTAGCGGGGAGCTGTTTTTT. Amino acid sequence: CASLLSGELFF.

This clonotype showed up many times. The genes are TRBV5-6 and TRBJ2-5, with D uncertain. Germline values: CDR1 SGHDT, CDR2 YYEEEE. The CDR3 contains 14 residues. Trimming left V 0 bases short and J 2 bases short, with 8 bases between. The CDR3 DNA follows: TGTGCCAGCAGCTTGGAGGCCTCTCAAGAGACCCAGTACTTC. It encodes CASSLEASQETQYF.

Comment on this clonotype: This may come from a read error, since a much larger clone is one base off. The V gene is TRBV11-2, the J gene TRBJ2-2; TRBD1 matches at 7 bases. Germline V gene lookup returns CDR1 SGHAT and CDR2 FQNNGV. The CDR3 covers 15 residues. CDR3 protein: CASSFGTANAGELFF. CDR3 nucleotides: TGTGCCAGCAGCTTCGGGACAGCGAACGCCGGGGAGCTGTTTTTT.

This clonotype was picked up many times. The V and J genes are TRBV5-6 and TRBJ2-3; 11 bases map to TRBD2. The ends lost 2 bases at V and 3 bases at J; junction bases unmatched: 5. The CDR3 sequence is 16 residues long. Germline loops: CDR1 SGHDT, CDR2 YYEEEE. Written as DNA, the CDR3 is TGTGCCAGCAGCTTACCGGGACTAGCGGCGACAGATACGCAGTATTTT. It yields the protein CASSLPGLAATDTQYF.

This clonotype was seen at least ten times. The V gene is TRBV9, the J gene TRBJ1-1; D perhaps matches TRBD1 (5 bases). V lost 2 bases to trimming and J lost 3 bases, with 11 bases between them. Germline V gene data show CDR1 as SGDLS and CDR2 as YYNGEE. The CDR3 is 14 residues long. As DNA, the CDR3 is TGTGCCAGCAGCGTGGGAGGCAGGGACACTGAAGCTTTCTTT. This codes for CASSVGGRDTEAFF.

J is TRBJ2-1 and V is TRBV2, with D perhaps matching TRBD1 (6 bases). Germline lookup yields CDR1 SNHLY and CDR2 FYNNEI. The CDR3 is made up of 13 amino acids. The V gene lost 6 bases and the J gene lost 8 bases, with 14 bases spanning the gap. The CDR3 coding sequence is TGTGCCAGCAGGCAGGGGCCCCGCGATGAGCAGTTCTTC. Translating gives CASRQGPRDEQFF.

This clonotype showed up many times. The chain has TRBV7-9 and TRBJ2-5; weak D call: TRBD2 (5 bases). The CDR3 is made up of 13 amino acids. Germline V CDR1 and CDR2: SEHNR, FQNEAQ (reference sequence). Trimming stripped 5 bases from V and 3 bases from J, with 10 bases between. CDR3 sequence (DNA): TGTGCCAGCAGCACACTAGTAGAAGAGACCCAGTACTTC. Protein: CASSTLVEETQYF.

This clonotype was seen a few times. This rearrangement joins TRBV4-1 to TRBJ1-1, with 7 bases that match TRBD1. The CDR3 spans 14 residues. V shed 6 bases, J shed 6 bases, and the junction held 10 bases outside the gene matches. Germline CDR1 MGHRA, CDR2 YSYEKL. Written as DNA, the CDR3 is TGCGCCAGCAGTCGTGGGACAGAATTTTCTGAAGCTTTCTTT. Protein sequence: CASSRGTEFSEAFF.

The chain is built from TRBV11-2 and TRBJ1-1; D is unclear. The germline V gene encodes CDR1 SGHAT and CDR2 FQNNGV. The germline V and J ends were trimmed by 2 bases and 6 bases, with 13 bases remaining between them. This CDR3 has 14 amino acids. The CDR3 loop reads CASSLTGRKSEAFF. The CDR3 coding sequence is TGTGCCAGCAGCTTAACGGGCAGAAAGTCTGAAGCTTTCTTT.

For this clonotype: A much larger clone is a single base away; this may be a read error. The J gene is TRBJ1-4, the V gene TRBV7-3; 7 nucleotides align to TRBD1. CDR1 is SGHTA, CDR2 FQGTGA, per germline. The CDR3 sequence is 14 residues long. The junction had 14 bases not matched to a gene; V was cut back by 5 bases and J by 14 bases. The CDR3 spells CASSLGQPNGNLFF. CDR3 sequence (DNA): TGTGCCAGCAGCCTGGGACAGCCCAATGGAAACCTGTTTTTT.

This clonotype was recorded at least ten times. Given a much more abundant clone one base away, this may be a read error. The chain has TRBV7-8 and TRBJ2-7; 8 positions match TRBD2. The CDR3 spans 16 residues. Looked up from germline, CDR1 is SGHVS and CDR2 is FQNEAQ. Here the CDR3 reads CAGSLVRGGPDYEQYF. The CDR3 bases are TGTGCCGGCAGCTTAGTTCGCGGGGGGCCGGATTACGAGCAGTACTTC.

The table lists this clonotype with many counts. The gene calls are TRBV6-2 or TRBV6-3 and TRBJ2-6; 9 bases map to TRBD2. Trimming at V came to 6 bases and at J to 2 bases, leaving 26 bases not matched to a gene. The CDR3 is 23 residues long. The germline V gene has CDR1 MNHEY and CDR2 SVGEGT. DNA of the CDR3: TGTGCCAGCAGCCCTGTTGGGTGGCAGCGGGGGGTCCAGGTAGTCGCTGGGGCCAACGTCCTGACTTTC. It yields the protein CASSPVGWQRGVQVVAGANVLTF.

The chain couples TRBV6-9 to TRBJ2-5, with 12 bases fitting TRBD2. Germline V gene data show CDR1 as MNHGY and CDR2 as SVAAGI. This CDR3 contains 16 residues. Germline trimming cut 5 bases from V and 0 bases from J; bases unmatched to any gene: 4. The CDR3 is CASSPRLAGDQETQYF. DNA of the CDR3: TGTGCCAGCAGTCCACGACTAGCGGGGGACCAAGAGACCCAGTACTTC.

The table lists this clonotype with many counts. The chain is built from TRBV2 and TRBJ1-6, with D unclear. The germline V and J ends were trimmed by 5 bases and 8 bases, with 10 bases remaining between them. Germline V lookup: CDR1 SNHLY, CDR2 FYNNEI. This CDR3 contains 13 residues. CDR3 DNA: TGTGCCAGCAGTACAATAGCGGATTCACCCCTCCACTTT. Its protein is CASSTIADSPLHF.

There are many counts of this clonotype. The V and J genes are TRBV4-3 and TRBJ1-2, with D unresolved. The germline CDR1 and CDR2 sequences are LGHNA and YSLEER. V dropped 4 bases and J dropped 0 bases, with 12 bases sitting between them. The CDR3 length is 15 residues. This CDR3 reads CASSPTGLANYGYTF. DNA of the CDR3: TGCGCCAGCAGCCCAACCGGGCTTGCTAACTATGGCTACACCTTC.

The table lists this clonotype with many counts. The chain couples TRBV12-3 or TRBV12-4 to TRBJ2-5; D is perhaps TRBD2 (6 bases). V was cut by 7 bases and J by 9 bases, with 18 bases left in between. This CDR3 spans 13 amino acids. The CDR3 DNA is TGTGCCAGCACGTTAAATCGGAGGGAGGCCCAGTACTTC. This gives the protein CASTLNRREAQYF.